These 27 T cell receptor beta chains share one sample of origin, sequenced in a study of T cell responses to AZD1222 COVID-19 vaccine. TCRdb keeps only in-frame clones here, not all; method: immunoSEQ multiplex PCR. This table holds some 100,000 clones, more than 70% found once. The sequencing here drew on peripheral blood, taken 28 days after the second AZD1222 dose. These receptors came from an adult who received the AZD1222 COVID-19 vaccine.

This clone was recorded only once. This chain connects TRBV5-4 to TRBJ2-3, with TRBD2 matching over 11 bases. V was pared by 3 bases and J by 4 bases, with 7 bases of the junction left unmatched. The CDR3 sequence is 16 residues long. Germline assignment: CDR1 SGHNT and CDR2 YYREEE (reference sequence). The CDR3 DNA is TGTGCCAGCAGCTACAAGACTAGCGGGATTGCAGATACGCAGTATTTT. This gives the protein CASSYKTSGIADTQYF.

The rearrangement links TRBV5-6 to TRBJ1-1; D is possibly TRBD1 (5 bases). The CDR3 covers 15 residues. With 0 bases removed from V and 5 bases from J, the gap between germline ends came to 14 bases. CDR1 is SGHDT and CDR2 is YYEEEE in the germline V gene. CDR3: CASSLELGTGTEAFF. CDR3 bases: TGTGCCAGCAGCTTGGAGTTGGGGACCGGTACTGAAGCTTTCTTT.

This sequence joins TRBV18 and TRBJ1-4; tentative D call: TRBD1 (5 bases). The CDR3 extends over 15 amino acids. Trimming cost V 6 bases and J 0 bases, with 11 bases left between them. Germline V gives CDR1 KGHSH, CDR2 LQKENI. CDR3 region: CASSGDPSTNEKLFF. DNA of the CDR3: TGTGCCAGCTCTGGGGACCCCTCAACTAATGAAAAACTGTTTTTT.

This chain joins TRBV12-5 and TRBJ2-1, with D unclear. This CDR3 has 13 residues. Between the trimmed V and J ends, which lost 4 bases and 4 bases, there was a span of 8 bases. The germline V gene has CDR1 LGHNT and CDR2 FRNRAP. CDR3 in amino acids: CASGYGEYNEQFF. In nucleotides, the CDR3 is TGTGCTAGTGGTTATGGGGAATACAATGAGCAGTTCTTC.

The chain has TRBV3-1 (or the pseudogene TRBV3-2) and TRBJ2-1; no definite D call. This CDR3 comprises 14 residues. V lost 0 bases and J lost 6, with 9 bases in between. Per germline, CDR1 LGHDT and CDR2 YNNKEL (reference sequence). CDR3 residues: CASSQDWKGNEQFF. The CDR3, as DNA: TGTGCCAGCAGCCAAGATTGGAAGGGCAATGAGCAGTTCTTC.

The chain links TRBV3-1 (or the pseudogene TRBV3-2) to TRBJ2-5, with 10 bases aligning to TRBD1. Germline trimming cut 6 bases from V and 5 bases from J; bases unmatched to any gene: 6. Germline lookup yields CDR1 LGHDT and CDR2 YNNKEL (reference sequence). The CDR3 is 14 amino acids. For the CDR3, the DNA is TGTGCCAGCAGTCGGACAGGGGGTGCCGAGACCCAGTACTTC. Protein sequence: CASSRTGGAETQYF.

As regards this clone: The same CDR3 is also encoded by other DNA sequences in this sample. The chain links TRBV20-1 to TRBJ2-3, with D possibly TRBD1 on 6 matching bases. Germline CDR1 DFQATT, CDR2 SNEGSKA (reference sequence). Between the trimmed V and J ends, which lost 3 bases and 5 bases, there was a span of 9 bases. The CDR3 runs to 12 residues. The DNA of the CDR3 is TGCAGTGCTAGTTCCAGGGGAGATACGCAGTATTTT. Protein product: CSASSRGDTQYF.

The chain employs TRBV9 and TRBJ1-4; tentatively, D is TRBD1 (6 bases). The length of the CDR3 is 15 residues. The V end lost 0 bases, the J end lost 7 bases, and 13 bases lay between the germline ends. The germline V gene encodes CDR1 SGDLS and CDR2 YYNGEE. In nucleotides, the CDR3 is TGTGCCAGCAGCGTAGAAGCAGGGGTAGGTGAAAAACTGTTTTTT. Its protein product is CASSVEAGVGEKLFF.

The table lists this clone with a few counts. This rearrangement joins TRBV7-2 to TRBJ2-7, with D unclear. This CDR3 region has 13 residues. Germline lookup yields CDR1 SGHTA and CDR2 FQGNSA. Trimming shortened V by 5 bases and J by 6 bases, and 14 bases separated the two germline ends. CDR3 in amino acids: CASSPGRGLEQYF. The CDR3 DNA reads TGTGCCAGCAGCCCCGGACGAGGCCTCGAGCAGTACTTC. Full variable domain (remainder filled in from reference TRBV7-2 and TRBJ2-7): GAGVSQSPSNKVTEKGKDVELRCDPISGHTALYWYRQSLGQGLEFLIYFQGNSAPDKSGLPSDRFSAERTGGSVSTLTIQRTQQEDSAVYLCASSPGRGLEQYFGPGTRLTVT.

CDR3: CASHPGGSQETQYF. CDR3 nucleotide sequence: TGCGCCAGCCACCCCGGGGGGTCTCAAGAGACCCAGTACTTC. The V gene is TRBV5-1, the J gene TRBJ2-5; 7 bases are shared with TRBD2. The germline CDR1 and CDR2 sequences are SGHRS and YFSETQ. Trimming at V came to 7 bases and at J to 2 bases, leaving 8 bases not matched to a gene. The CDR3 contains 14 residues.

The chain couples TRBV6-5 to TRBJ1-1, with D possibly matching TRBD1 (6 bases). This CDR3 is built from 16 residues. V was pared by 0 bases and J by 4 bases, with 15 bases between. Germline V lookup: CDR1 MNHEY, CDR2 SVGAGI. CDR3 sequence: CASSYSYRQATTEAFF. In nucleotides, the CDR3 is TGTGCCAGCAGTTACTCCTATAGACAGGCTACCACTGAAGCTTTCTTT.

This chain joins TRBV7-9 and TRBJ2-1; weak D call: TRBD2 (6 bases). The CDR3 extends over 16 amino acids. The V gene's germline CDR1 is SEHNR and CDR2 FQNEAQ (reference sequence). Trimming cost V 1 base and J 4 bases, with 14 bases left between them. CDR3 nucleotides: TGTGCCAGCAGCTTAGAAACAGGAGGGCATTACAATGAGCAGTTCTTC. It translates to CASSLETGGHYNEQFF.

The V call is TRBV7-2, the J call TRBJ2-2; the match to TRBD1 covers 8 bases. Germline V gene sequence: CDR1 SGHTA, CDR2 FQGNSA. The CDR3 sequence is 15 residues long. V trimming: 0 bases; J trimming: 7 bases; junction bases outside the gene matches: 4. The CDR3: CASSLATGVSGELFF. CDR3 DNA: TGTGCCAGCAGCTTAGCGACAGGGGTCAGCGGGGAGCTGTTTTTT.

This clone showed up just once. CDR3 bases: TGTGCCAGCAAGCGACCCGCGGAGACCCAGTACTTC. This gives the protein CASKRPAETQYF. The chain joins TRBV21-1 to TRBJ2-5; the D call in the table, TRBD2, was not verified against the DNA. TRBV21-1 is a listed pseudogene. The CDR3 runs to 12 residues.

J is TRBJ2-3 and V is TRBV5-1; D remains unclear. There are 15 residues in the CDR3. V shed 4 bases and J shed 8 bases, with 20 bases lying between them. Germline-derived CDR1 and CDR2 are SGHRS and YFSETQ. The CDR3 DNA is TGCGCCAGCAGCCGCTCGGACGCGTCTCAAGGTACGCAGTATTTT. Amino acid sequence: CASSRSDASQGTQYF.

The chain recombines TRBV6-5 with TRBJ1-2, with 7 bases matching TRBD1. The length of the CDR3 is 12 residues. Per germline, CDR1 MNHEY and CDR2 SVGAGI. The V segment lost 6 bases and the J segment 8 bases; nucleotides outside the gene matches: 6. The CDR3 bases are TGTGCCAGCAGAACAGGGGTTGGGGGCTACACCTTC. It translates to CASRTGVGGYTF.

This clone was found a few times. The chain is built from TRBV19 and TRBJ2-1; 13 nucleotides align to TRBD2. The germline V gene encodes CDR1 LNHDA and CDR2 SQIVND (reference sequence). V shed 10 bases, J shed 0 bases, and the junction held 18 bases outside the gene matches. This CDR3 is 20 amino acids long. CDR3 sequence: CATAGTFGTSGIGSYNEQFF. CDR3 nucleotide sequence: TGTGCCACCGCCGGAACCTTTGGGACTAGCGGGATAGGCTCCTACAATGAGCAGTTCTTC.

The chain carries TRBV7-9 and TRBJ1-4; 7 positions match TRBD1. The CDR3 contains 15 residues. V lost 1 base to trimming and J lost 4 bases; unmatched junction nucleotides: 3. The germline V gene has CDR1 SEHNR and CDR2 FQNEAQ (reference sequence). The CDR3 nucleotides read TGTGCCAGCAGCTTAGGTCAGGGGGGTAATGAAAAACTGTTTTTT. Amino acids: CASSLGQGGNEKLFF.

The chain recombines TRBV6-2 or TRBV6-3 with TRBJ2-5; D remains unclear. Per the germline V gene, CDR1 is MNHEY and CDR2 is SVGEGT. This CDR3 is built from 12 residues. The V end was cut by 6 bases, the J end by 5 bases, with 10 bases between. CDR3 in DNA: TGTGCCAGCAGCCTCTACCGGGAGACCCAGTACTTC. As protein: CASSLYRETQYF.

This chain connects TRBV10-3 to TRBJ1-1; D unresolved. The CDR3 spans 14 residues. Germline V gene sequence: CDR1 ENHRY, CDR2 SYGVKD. The germline V and J ends were trimmed by 0 bases and 5 bases, with 10 bases remaining between them. This chain's CDR3 is CAISESEGRTEAFF. CDR3 bases: TGTGCCATCAGTGAGTCTGAGGGTCGGACTGAAGCTTTCTTT.

This chain links TRBV5-5 with TRBJ2-7; 7 bases map to TRBD2. With 2 bases clipped from V and 2 bases from J, the junction kept 1 base outside the gene matches. This CDR3 has 13 amino acids. In germline, CDR1 is SGHKS, CDR2 YYEKEE (reference sequence). CDR3 region: CASSFGGAYEQYF. CDR3 bases: TGTGCCAGCAGCTTTGGGGGGGCCTACGAGCAGTACTTC. Drawing the rest from reference TRBV5-5 and TRBJ2-7, the complete variable domain is DAGVTQSPTHLIKTRGQQVTLRCSPISGHKSVSWYQQVLGQGPQFIFQYYEKEERGRGNFPDRFSARQFPNYSSELNVNALLLGDSALYLCASSFGGAYEQYFGPGTRLTVT.

The J gene is TRBJ2-2, the V gene TRBV7-3; D remains ambiguous. Trimming took off 5 bases at V and 3 bases at J, with 10 bases between the two ends. This CDR3 contains 14 residues. Per the germline V gene, CDR1 is SGHTA and CDR2 is FQGTGA. CDR3 residues: CASSQGIDTGELFF. CDR3 nucleotide sequence: TGTGCCAGCAGCCAAGGGATTGACACCGGGGAGCTGTTTTTT.

CDR3 coding DNA: TGTGCCAGCAGCTTACCGGGGTCGAACACCGGGGAGCTGTTTTTT. Translating gives CASSLPGSNTGELFF. This chain uses TRBV7-9 with TRBJ2-2, with D possibly TRBD2 on 5 matching bases. V lost 2 bases to trimming and J lost 0 bases, with 7 bases between them. CDR3 length equals 15 residues. CDR1 is SEHNR and CDR2 is FQNEAQ in the germline V gene (reference sequence).

Here the CDR3 reads CASSVGGKIYNEQFF. The CDR3 DNA sequence: TGTGCCAGCAGCGTAGGAGGGAAAATATACAATGAGCAGTTCTTC. The V gene is TRBV9, the J gene TRBJ2-1; tentatively, D is TRBD2 (5 bases). The germline CDR1 and CDR2 sequences are SGDLS and YYNGEE. Trimming shortened V by 0 bases and J by 4 bases, and 11 bases separated the two germline ends. The CDR3 loop spans 15 amino acids.

V usage is TRBV7-6 and J usage is TRBJ2-6; D may be TRBD1 (6 bases). The V gene lost 2 bases and the J gene lost 0 bases, with 17 bases spanning the gap. Looked up from germline, CDR1 is SGHVS and CDR2 is FNYEAQ. The CDR3 contains 19 residues. CDR3 nucleotide sequence: TGTGCCAGCAGCTTACTGGGGGCCAGGGCCGACTCTGGGGCCAACGTCCTGACTTTC. Translating it yields CASSLLGARADSGANVLTF. Full variable domain (outside the CDR3, taken from reference TRBV7-6 and TRBJ2-6): GAGVSQSPRYKVTKRGQDVALRCDPISGHVSLYWYRQALGQGPEFLTYFNYEAQQDKSGLPNDRFSAERPEGSISTLTIQRTEQRDSAMYRCASSLLGARADSGANVLTFGAGSRLTVL.

V usage is TRBV12-1 and J usage is TRBJ2-7; TRBD2 is the table's D call, not checked against the DNA. TRBV12-1 is marked as a pseudogene. This CDR3 comprises 18 residues. CDR3 protein: CASSFARSGTDYWYEQYF. The CDR3 DNA is TGTGCCAGCAGCTTTGCCAGAAGCGGGACCGACTATTGGTACGAGCAGTACTTC.

The V and J genes are TRBV15 and TRBJ2-1; 9 bases agree with TRBD2. The V gene's germline CDR1 is LNHNV and CDR2 YYDKDF (reference sequence). This CDR3 spans 17 amino acids. V lost 0 bases to trimming and J lost 5 bases; unmatched junction nucleotides: 8. CDR3 coding DNA: TGTGCCACCAGCAGAGAGTTAGCGGGAGCATCCCACAATGAGCAGTTCTTC. The encoded protein is CATSRELAGASHNEQFF.